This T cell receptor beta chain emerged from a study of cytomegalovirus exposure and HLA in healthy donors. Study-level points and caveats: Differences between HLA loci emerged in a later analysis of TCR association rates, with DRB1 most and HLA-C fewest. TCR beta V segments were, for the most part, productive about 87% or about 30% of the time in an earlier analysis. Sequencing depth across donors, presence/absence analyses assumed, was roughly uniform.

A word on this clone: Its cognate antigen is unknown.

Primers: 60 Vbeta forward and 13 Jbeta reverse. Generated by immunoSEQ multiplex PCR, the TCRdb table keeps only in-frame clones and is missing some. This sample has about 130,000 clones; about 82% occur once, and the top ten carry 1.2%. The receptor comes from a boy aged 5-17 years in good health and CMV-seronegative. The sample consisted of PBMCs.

CDR3 coding DNA: TGTGCCAGCAGTTTACAGGCCCCAAGTGGTACGCAGTATTTT. Translation: CASSLQAPSGTQYF. The chain has TRBV28 and TRBJ2-3; no clear D. This CDR3 is built from 14 residues. Trimming stripped 2 bases from V and 8 bases from J, with 14 bases between. Germline CDR1 and CDR2: MDHEN and SYDVKM.